This passage covers 28 T cell receptor beta chains from one sample sequenced in a study of tumor and adjacent non-tumor tissue in lung cancer. The library came from three nested PCR rounds adapted from ARM-PCR protocols. TCRdb processed the multiplex PCR reads anew with MiXCR; each CDR3 protein has one entry. The sample gives approximately 77,000 distinct CDR3 sequences, 80% to 90% of which show up once; around half is in the top ten. No cell sorting was done before RNA was extracted from the tissue. This non-tumor lung sample came from over 3 cm beyond the tumor edge. Specimen: distant non-tumor lung tissue. These receptors were obtained from a man aged 60 to 75 with non-small cell lung cancer.

About this clonotype: An end of the junction does not agree with germline; a read error may underlie this. This chain uses TRBV7-8 with TRBJ1-5; 8 nucleotides agree with TRBD1. This CDR3 contains 15 residues. In germline, CDR1 is SGHVS, CDR2 FQNEAQ. The chain's CDR3 is CASSADRVSNQPQHF. The CDR3, as DNA: TGTGCCAGCAGCGCGGACAGGGTTAGCAATCAGCCCCAACATTTT. The whole variable domain, remainder taken from reference TRBV7-8 and TRBJ1-5, is GAGVSQSPRYKVAKRGQDVALRCDPISGHVSLFWYQQALGQGPEFLTYFQNEAQLDKSGLPSDRFFAERPEGSVSTLKIQRTQQEDSAVYLCASSADRVSNQPQHFGDGTRLSIL.

For this clonotype: One end of the junction does not line up with germline, which may come from a read error. CDR3 nucleotide sequence: TGTGCCAGCAGCCCCCGAAGGCCCTACGAGCGGTACTTC. Its protein product is CASSPRRPYERYF. This chain links TRBV11-3 with TRBJ2-7; D ambiguous. Germline V gives CDR1 SGHNT, CDR2 YENEEA. This CDR3 is 13 amino acids long.

This clonotype was detected only once. No conserved phenylalanine or tryptophan ends this CDR3, so it is likely a read error. The chain combines TRBV6-5 with TRBJ1-5; D is possibly TRBD1 (6 bases). CDR1 and CDR2 (germline): MNHEY, SVGAGI. This CDR3 has 15 amino acids. The CDR3 DNA is TGTGACAGCAGTTACCTACAGGGAAGCAATCAGTCCCAGCATTCT. Its translation: CDSSYLQGSNQSQHS.

Concerning this clonotype: A much larger clone is a single base away; this may be a read error. The CDR3: CAFDGERADTQYF. In DNA, the CDR3 is TGTGCCTTCGATGGGGAGAGGGCAGATACGCAGTATTTT. The rearrangement joins TRBV30 to TRBJ2-3; possibly TRBD2 for D (5 bases). This CDR3 comprises 13 residues. V shed 7 bases and J shed 4 bases, with 15 bases lying between them. Germline values: CDR1 GTSNPN, CDR2 SVGIG (reference sequence).

This sequence joins TRBV7-9 and TRBJ2-7, with D possibly being TRBD1 (6 bases). Per germline, CDR1 SEHNR and CDR2 FQNEAQ (reference sequence). This CDR3 is built from 16 residues. Trimming took 6 bases from V and 0 from J, leaving 18 bases between them. CDR3 region: CASRSLPEQGSYEQYF. The CDR3 nucleotides read TGTGCCAGCAGGTCCCTCCCGGAACAGGGCTCCTACGAGCAGTACTTC.

Concerning this clonotype: It is likely a read error, because the conserved phenylalanine at the end of the CDR3 is missing. V usage is TRBV11-2 and J usage is TRBJ2-5, with 7 bases lining up with TRBD2. The end of the DNA aligns better with TRBJ2-1, so the J call may be wrong. CDR1 is SGHAT and CDR2 is FQNNGV in the germline V gene. The CDR3 has 14 residues. This chain's CDR3 is CASSSCGGYNEQFY. DNA of the CDR3: TGTGCCAGCAGCTCTTGCGGGGGATACAATGAGCAGTTCTAC.

J is TRBJ2-4 and V is TRBV29-1; 9 nucleotides align to TRBD2. With V trimmed by 8 bases and J by 9 bases, 17 bases remained unmatched. CDR1 is SQVTM, CDR2 ANQGSEA, per germline. The CDR3 runs to 15 residues. The CDR3 region is CSIARSSGTIGIQYF. CDR3 DNA: TGCAGCATTGCGAGGTCTAGCGGGACGATAGGCATTCAGTACTTC.

A remark on this clonotype: The CDR3 ends on some other residue instead of the conserved phenylalanine or tryptophan, so this is likely a read error. Because the CDR3's place on the DNA is in doubt, the DNA is left out and the CDR3 is given as listed by TCRdb. V gene TRBV11-3 combines with J gene TRBJ2-1; the D call of TRBD2 is as the table states it, not checked on the DNA. The germline V gene encodes CDR1 SGHNT and CDR2 YENEEA. The CDR3 has 13 residues if both end residues are counted. CDR3 sequence: CASSPSRGRSRVL.

A remark on this clonotype: Its ends do not fully match the called genes, so a read error is possible. The gene calls are TRBV20-1 and TRBJ2-2; 7 nucleotides align to TRBD2. The CDR3 consists of 17 residues. Germline V gene lookup returns CDR1 DFQATT and CDR2 SNEGSKA (reference sequence). In nucleotides, the CDR3 is TGCAGTACTAGAGCTTCGGGTGGGGGGGGTAACACCGGGGAGCTGTTCTTT. Residues: CSTRASGGGGNTGELFF.

Worth noting for this clonotype: A read error may explain this, as a much larger clone is one base away. The chain has TRBV6-6 and TRBJ1-1; D might be TRBD1 (6 bases). Germline CDR1 and CDR2: MNHNY and SVGAGI (reference sequence). The CDR3 sequence is 12 residues long. The CDR3 is CTSSSYRAEAFF. As DNA, the CDR3 is TGTACCAGCAGTTCCTACAGGGCGGAAGCTTTCTTT.

Many counts were recorded for this clonotype. The gene calls are TRBV7-9 and TRBJ2-1; unclear D gene. V was cut by 3 bases and J by 9 bases, with 15 bases left in between. In germline, CDR1 is SEHNR, CDR2 FQNEAQ (reference sequence). This CDR3 has 14 amino acids. The CDR3 protein is CASSLAGSTSEQFF. CDR3 coding DNA: TGTGCCAGCAGCTTGGCCGGTAGTACAAGTGAGCAGTTCTTC. Together with reference TRBV7-9 and TRBJ2-1, the CDR3 gives the full variable domain: DTGVSQNPRHKITKRGQNVTFRCDPISEHNRLYWYRQTLGQGPEFLTYFQNEAQLEKSRLLSDRFSAERPKGSFSTLEIQRTEQGDSAMYLCASSLAGSTSEQFFGPGTRLTVL.

The rearrangement uses TRBV5-5 and TRBJ2-7; 7 bases match TRBD1. With V trimmed by 6 bases and J by 7 bases, 16 bases remained unmatched. Germline V gene sequence: CDR1 SGHKS, CDR2 YYEKEE (reference sequence). This CDR3 is built from 15 residues. The CDR3 coding sequence is TGTGCCAGCAACTTAGGGGGCTCCCGGAGGAGGGAGCAGTACTTC. Protein: CASNLGGSRRREQYF.

Remarks on this clonotype: Sequence at one end of the junction differs from germline and may be a read error. The rearrangement joins TRBV6-5 to TRBJ2-2; weak D call: TRBD2 (5 bases). The CDR3 runs to 18 residues. The V gene's germline CDR1 is MNHEY and CDR2 SVGAGI. This CDR3 is CASSYSIGLEGASGELFF. In DNA, the CDR3 is TGTGCCAGCAGTTACTCGATAGGGCTAGAGGGAGCTTCCGGGGAACTGTTTTTT.

As to this clonotype: A much larger clonotype is one base distant, so this may be a read error. V gene TRBV4-1 combines with J gene TRBJ2-7, with a possible D match to TRBD1 (6 bases). This CDR3 is 17 amino acids long. In germline, CDR1 is MGHRA, CDR2 YSYEKL. The DNA for the CDR3 is TGCGCCAGCTGCCAGATTCCCGGGACATCCTCCTCCTACGAGCAGTACTTC. It yields the protein CASCQIPGTSSSYEQYF.

A word on this clonotype: One junction end does not reproduce the germline sequence, and a read error may be involved. This chain links TRBV11-3 with TRBJ2-1; 8 nucleotides line up with TRBD2. The V gene's germline CDR1 is SGHNT and CDR2 YENEEA. The CDR3 has 14 residues. The CDR3 region has the DNA TGTGCCACCAGCTTGAGCGGGAGTACCAATAAGCAGTTCTTC. Encoded protein: CATSLSGSTNKQFF.

As to this clonotype: A much larger clone sits a single nucleotide away, making a read error possible. The chain links TRBV5-5 to TRBJ2-2; D possibly corresponds to TRBD1 (6 bases). CDR3 length equals 14 residues. With 7 bases removed from V and 7 bases from J, the gap between germline ends came to 17 bases. Looked up from germline, CDR1 is SGHKS and CDR2 is YYEKEE (reference sequence). The CDR3 coding sequence is TGTGCCAGCGAGTACAGGGTGCGCGTCGGGGAGCTGTTTTTT. Its translation: CASEYRVRVGELFF.

As regards this clonotype: At one end, the junction sequence differs from germline, possibly due to a read error. The genes are TRBV11-1 and TRBJ2-1; possibly TRBD1 or TRBD2 for D (7 bases each). The CDR3 length is 13 residues. Looked up from germline, CDR1 is SGHAT and CDR2 is FQDESV (reference sequence). The CDR3 DNA sequence: TGTGCCAGCAGCCGACAGGGAGGGGATGAGCAGCTCTTC. Translation: CASSRQGGDEQLF.

This clonotype was detected many times. V gene TRBV20-1 combines with J gene TRBJ2-5; D gene uncertain. The CDR3 has 15 residues. V dropped 0 bases and J dropped 1 base, with 12 bases sitting between them. CDR1 and CDR2 from the germline V gene are DFQATT and SNEGSKA (reference sequence). The CDR3, as DNA: TGCAGTGCTAGAGATCTGCGGCAGGCCCAAGAGACCCAGTACTTC. This translates into CSARDLRQAQETQYF.

The V gene is TRBV6-1, the J gene TRBJ2-1; a weak D match, TRBD1 (7 bases). Trimming removed 5 bases from V and 10 bases from J, with 15 bases in between. This CDR3 is built from 13 residues. Germline loops: CDR1 MNHNS, CDR2 SASEGT. In nucleotides, the CDR3 is TGTGCCAGCAGTCAGGAGGGGGACAGAGAGCAGTTCTTC. Translated: CASSQEGDREQFF.

This clonotype is a singleton in its sample. A read error may produce the germline difference seen at one junction end. This sequence joins TRBV20-1 and TRBJ2-7; no clear D. Germline V gives CDR1 DFQATT, CDR2 SNEGSKA (reference sequence). The CDR3 is 12 residues long. The CDR3 is CNPSAVTYEEYF. CDR3 nucleotides: TGCAATCCTAGTGCGGTCACCTACGAGGAGTACTTC.

Remarks on this clonotype: Germline is not matched at one junction end, which may reflect a read error. The CDR3 nucleotides are TGCGCCAGCAGCTACACAATGGGGGGGCCAAAGGAGACCCGGTACTTC. Protein sequence: CASSYTMGGPKETRYF. The chain is built from TRBV11-2 and TRBJ2-5; D may be TRBD2 (7 bases). Looked up from germline, CDR1 is SGHAT and CDR2 is FQNNGV. CDR3 length: 16 amino acids.

In the case of this clonotype: The junction departs from germline at one end; a sequencing error may be responsible. J is TRBJ1-5 and V is TRBV6-5, with a possible D match to TRBD1 (5 bases). This CDR3 region has 15 residues. Germline V gene lookup returns CDR1 MNHEY and CDR2 SVGAGI. CDR3 amino acids: CAISYSGQGSRPQHF. DNA for the CDR3: TGTGCCATCAGTTACAGTGGGCAGGGTAGTCGGCCCCAGCATTTT.

A word on this clonotype: This likely comes from a read error, as the CDR3 has no conserved phenylalanine or tryptophan at its end. The chain is built from TRBV11-2 and TRBJ2-6; D is possibly TRBD1 (5 bases). CDR3 length equals 14 residues. V lost 6 bases and J 15 bases, leaving 21 bases between the germline ends. Germline loops: CDR1 SGHAT, CDR2 FQNNGV. CDR3 DNA: TGTGCCAGCAGTCATATCTCTGGGGCCAACAACCTGACTTTA. This gives the protein CASSHISGANNLTL.

Only one count was recorded for this clonotype. This likely comes from a read error, as the CDR3 has no conserved phenylalanine or tryptophan at its end. The rearrangement links TRBV4-3 to TRBJ1-1, with D tentatively TRBD1 (6 bases). Germline V gives CDR1 LGHNA, CDR2 YSLEER. Trimming stripped 0 bases from V and 4 bases from J, with 18 bases between. The CDR3 sequence is 17 residues long. The CDR3 here is CASSQDVPDSSSTEAFI. The CDR3 nucleotides are TGCGCCAGCAGCCAAGACGTTCCGGACAGTTCGAGCACTGAAGCTTTCATT.

This clonotype showed up just once. A much bigger clone sits one base away, suggesting this may be a read error. This rearrangement joins TRBV12-5 to TRBJ2-2; TRBD2 is a possible D gene (6 bases). This CDR3 spans 17 amino acids. CDR1 and CDR2 (germline): LGHNT, FRNRAP. CDR3 sequence reads: CTSGLPRDGRNTGELFF. As DNA, the CDR3 is TGTACTAGTGGTTTGCCCCGGGACGGGAGGAACACCGGGGAGCTGTTTTTT.

The chain is built from TRBV11-2 and TRBJ2-1; 7 bases match TRBD1. This CDR3 region has 16 residues. Germline V gene data show CDR1 as SGHAT and CDR2 as FQNNGV. V was clipped by 2 bases and J by 9 bases; unmatched bases: 13. For the CDR3, the DNA is TGTGCCAGCAGCTTACTTAGCCTAGGGGGACAGTGTGAGCAGTTCTTC. It translates to CASSLLSLGGQCEQFF.

This clonotype was detected many times. The V and J genes are TRBV5-1 and TRBJ2-1, with D perhaps matching TRBD1 or TRBD2 (6 bases each). Germline assignment: CDR1 SGHRS and CDR2 YFSETQ. The V gene lost 2 bases and the J gene lost 1 base, with 16 bases spanning the gap. There are 17 residues in the CDR3. The CDR3 loop reads CASSFDPEGGSYNEQFF. The CDR3, as DNA: TGCGCCAGCAGCTTTGACCCGGAGGGGGGTTCCTACAATGAGCAGTTCTTC.

As regards this clonotype: The junction departs from the called germline gene at one end, perhaps through a read error. The genes are TRBV11-3 and TRBJ2-3; 8 bases are a match to TRBD1. The CDR3 totals 15 residues. Looked up from germline, CDR1 is SGHNT and CDR2 is YENEEA. The CDR3 nucleotides are TGTGCCAGTAGCTTAGATGATGGACAGGGAGATACGCAGTATTTT. This encodes CASSLDDGQGDTQYF.